These 22 T cell receptor beta chains originate from one sample sequenced in a study of blood T cell repertoires in COVID-19. Clones were read by immunoSEQ multiplex PCR, and TCRdb kept only the in-frame ones, dropping some. The table shows 250,000 or so clones, with 65% to 90% occurring only once. Source material: peripheral blood. Source of these receptors: a man under 40 with active or convalescent COVID-19.

The rearrangement links TRBV18 to TRBJ2-7, with D tentatively TRBD1 (5 bases). CDR3 length equals 15 residues. Trimming took off 3 bases at V and 4 bases at J, with 16 bases between the two ends. Germline assignment: CDR1 KGHSH and CDR2 LQKENI. CDR3 loop: CASSPGLADIYEQYF. CDR3 in DNA: TGTGCCAGCTCACCGGGGCTTGCCGACATTTACGAGCAGTACTTC.

This sequence joins TRBV7-9 and TRBJ2-7; D remains unclear. The CDR3 consists of 13 residues. CDR1 SEHNR and CDR2 FQNEAQ come from the germline V gene (reference sequence). Trimming cost V 2 bases and J 7 bases, with 12 bases left between them. CDR3 sequence reads: CASSLYDVREQYF. The CDR3 coding sequence is TGTGCCAGCAGCTTATACGACGTCAGGGAGCAGTACTTC.

In this sample, this clone turned up once. The chain combines TRBV7-9 with TRBJ2-7; D possibly corresponds to TRBD1 (6 bases). This CDR3 region has 15 residues. Germline values: CDR1 SEHNR, CDR2 FQNEAQ (reference sequence). Trimming took off 5 bases at V and 5 bases at J, with 19 bases between the two ends. DNA for the CDR3: TGTGCCAGCAGCCCCTACCTCACTACAGGGAACGAGCAGTACTTC. This codes for CASSPYLTTGNEQYF.

This chain links TRBV5-1 with TRBJ2-3; 10 bases match TRBD1. With 0 bases clipped from V and 7 bases from J, the junction kept 5 bases outside the gene matches. Germline CDR1 reads SGHRS; CDR2 reads YFSETQ. The CDR3 runs 15 residues. CDR3 sequence: CASSLAGQGRYTQYF. The CDR3 DNA sequence: TGCGCCAGCAGCTTGGCGGGACAGGGGAGGTATACGCAGTATTTT.

The chain joins TRBV4-3 to TRBJ2-7, with a tentative D call TRBD2 (5 bases). This CDR3 is built from 15 residues. Germline V gene lookup returns CDR1 LGHNA and CDR2 YSLEER. The V end lost 1 base, the J end lost 5 bases, and 15 bases lay between the germline ends. CDR3 sequence (DNA): TGCGCCAGCAGCCAAGTTATCTCTGGGGAGCACGAGCAGTACTTC. Translating it yields CASSQVISGEHEQYF.

The chain combines TRBV10-2 with TRBJ1-3, with D unclear. The CDR3 has 17 amino acids. CDR1 WSHSY and CDR2 SAAADI come from the germline V gene. V lost 0 bases and J 0 bases, leaving 12 bases between the germline ends. This CDR3 is CASSESMRRLSGNTIYF. The CDR3 DNA reads TGCGCCAGCAGTGAGTCGATGAGGCGTCTCTCTGGAAACACCATATATTTT.

V is TRBV3-1 (or the pseudogene TRBV3-2) and J is TRBJ1-1, with unresolved D. The CDR3 is made up of 15 amino acids. With 4 bases removed from V and 2 bases from J, the gap between germline ends came to 14 bases. Germline assignment: CDR1 LGHDT and CDR2 YNNKEL (reference sequence). This CDR3 reads CASSLSRHSNTEAFF. CDR3 sequence (DNA): TGTGCCAGCAGCCTCTCGCGCCACAGTAACACTGAAGCTTTCTTT.

The V call is TRBV7-9, the J call TRBJ1-6; 8 nucleotides agree with TRBD1. The germline CDR1 and CDR2 sequences are SEHNR and FQNEAQ (reference sequence). Trimming cost V 7 bases and J 8 bases; bases outside gene matches: 7. The CDR3 sequence is 14 residues long. DNA of the CDR3: TGTGCCAGCACCCCGACAGGGGTGGATTCACCCCTCCACTTT. The encoded protein is CASTPTGVDSPLHF.

This sequence joins TRBV11-2 and TRBJ1-4, with D possibly being TRBD1 (6 bases). There are 14 residues in the CDR3. The ends were cut back, 5 bases at V and 4 bases at J, with 11 bases in the middle. Germline-derived CDR1 and CDR2 are SGHAT and FQNNGV. The CDR3 nucleotides read TGTGCCAGCAGCCCCGGACAGTTTAATGAAAAACTGTTTTTT. Translated, it gives CASSPGQFNEKLFF.

The CDR3 sequence: CAWSNTGSSNNSPLHF. In nucleotides, the CDR3 is TGTGCCTGGAGTAATACAGGGTCTTCCAATAATTCACCCCTCCACTTT. V is TRBV30 and J is TRBJ1-6, with a possible D match to TRBD1 (6 bases). Germline CDR1 is GTSNPN and CDR2 is SVGIG (reference sequence). This CDR3 contains 16 residues. With 2 bases removed from V and 5 bases from J, the gap between germline ends came to 16 bases.

The chain has TRBV7-2 and TRBJ1-2, with D unclear. Trimming shortened V by 2 bases and J by 4 bases, and 8 bases separated the two germline ends. Germline values: CDR1 SGHTA, CDR2 FQGNSA. The CDR3 has 13 amino acids. The CDR3, as DNA: TGTGCCAGCAGCTTAAGCACAGTCTATGGCTACACCTTC. This sequence encodes CASSLSTVYGYTF. Looking up the rest from reference TRBV7-2 and TRBJ1-2 gives the full variable domain: GAGVSQSPSNKVTEKGKDVELRCDPISGHTALYWYRQSLGQGLEFLIYFQGNSAPDKSGLPSDRFSAERTGGSVSTLTIQRTQQEDSAVYLCASSLSTVYGYTFGSGTRLTVV.

The chain uses TRBV24-1 and TRBJ1-6, with D possibly TRBD1 on 6 matching bases. V dropped 4 bases and J dropped 6 bases, with 18 bases sitting between them. Per the germline V gene, CDR1 is KGHDR and CDR2 is SFDVKD. This CDR3 comprises 17 residues. CDR3 region: CATSDTQGEGLNSPLHF. The CDR3 nucleotides read TGTGCCACCAGTGACACACAGGGTGAGGGTCTTAATTCACCCCTCCACTTT.

The chain couples TRBV7-8 to TRBJ1-3; the D gene is possibly TRBD1 (5 bases). V lost 5 bases and J 0 bases, leaving 17 bases between the germline ends. CDR3 length: 17 residues. In germline, CDR1 is SGHVS, CDR2 FQNEAQ. CDR3 loop: CASSPGTQRTSGNTIYF. The CDR3 nucleotides are TGTGCCAGCAGCCCAGGGACTCAGAGGACCTCTGGAAACACCATATATTTT.

The CDR3 reads CAISEGQDNQPQHF. The CDR3, as DNA: TGTGCCATCAGTGAGGGGCAGGACAATCAGCCCCAGCATTTT. The rearrangement links TRBV10-3 to TRBJ1-5; no firm D call. The germline CDR1 and CDR2 sequences are ENHRY and SYGVKD. This CDR3 is 14 amino acids long. The V end was cut by 2 bases, the J end by 3 bases, with 8 bases between.

The chain is built from TRBV5-1 and TRBJ2-7; D may be TRBD1 (5 bases). This CDR3 region has 14 residues. V lost 1 base, J lost 5 bases, and 13 bases lay in between. Germline CDR1 SGHRS, CDR2 YFSETQ. The DNA for the CDR3 is TGCGCCAGCAGCTTGACAGGTAATCTGCACGAGCAGTACTTC. Translated, it gives CASSLTGNLHEQYF. Using reference TRBV5-1 and TRBJ2-7 for the parts outside the CDR3, the full variable domain is KAGVTQTPRYLIKTRGQQVTLSCSPISGHRSVSWYQQTPGQGLQFLFEYFSETQRNKGNFPGRFSGRQFSNSRSEMNVSTLELGDSALYLCASSLTGNLHEQYFGPGTRLTVT.

This clone has a single count. The V call is TRBV21-1, the J call TRBJ2-7; TRBD2 is the table's D call and was not checked against the DNA. TRBV21-1 is a listed pseudogene. There are 12 residues in the CDR3. CDR3 sequence (DNA): TGTGCCAGCAGCAAAGGTCTGTACGAGCAGTACTTC. Translated, it gives CASSKGLYEQYF.

As regards this clone: In the same sample, other DNA sequences code for this CDR3. The V and J genes are TRBV5-8 and TRBJ1-1; 8 bases map to TRBD1. V shed 0 bases, J shed 5 bases, and the junction held 3 bases outside the gene matches. Germline lookup yields CDR1 SGHTS and CDR2 YDEGEE. The CDR3 runs 14 residues. CDR3 protein: CASSLGQGRTEAFF. CDR3 DNA: TGTGCCAGCAGCTTGGGACAGGGGCGGACTGAAGCTTTCTTT.

This chain joins TRBV19 and TRBJ2-7; TRBD1 aligns across 8 bases. CDR1 is LNHDA and CDR2 is SQIVND in the germline V gene (reference sequence). The CDR3 is 13 residues long. V dropped 6 bases and J dropped 2; count of bases not matched to a gene: 3. CDR3 protein: CASRRTGTYEQYF. DNA for the CDR3: TGTGCCAGTAGGCGGACAGGGACCTACGAGCAGTACTTC.

Concerning this clone itself: Other DNA sequences from this sample encode an identical CDR3 as well. The chain uses TRBV5-6 and TRBJ1-6, with a tentative D call TRBD1 (6 bases). The CDR3 is 15 residues long. Germline V gene lookup returns CDR1 SGHDT and CDR2 YYEEEE. V was pared by 4 bases and J by 7 bases, with 15 bases between. CDR3 sequence: CASSLGGGWNSPLHF. As DNA, the CDR3 is TGTGCCAGCAGCCTGGGCGGGGGCTGGAATTCACCCCTCCACTTT.

This chain connects TRBV9 to TRBJ1-1; a possible D gene is TRBD1 (5 bases). Germline V lookup: CDR1 SGDLS, CDR2 YYNGEE. CDR3 length equals 16 residues. Trimming removed 2 bases from V and 1 base from J, with 15 bases in between. CDR3: CASSVGHRASNTEAFF. CDR3 sequence (DNA): TGTGCCAGCAGCGTTGGACACCGGGCGTCGAACACTGAAGCTTTCTTT.

The genes are TRBV5-6 and TRBJ1-1; 8 bases are shared with TRBD1. Unmatched junction bases numbered 10, after V lost 1 base and J lost 5 bases. Germline CDR1 reads SGHDT; CDR2 reads YYEEEE. This CDR3 is 16 amino acids long. This CDR3 is CASSLPITGGGTEAFF. The CDR3 DNA follows: TGTGCCAGCAGCTTGCCTATTACAGGGGGAGGGACTGAAGCTTTCTTT.

The J gene is TRBJ2-3, the V gene TRBV9, with a possible D match to TRBD2 (6 bases). Trimming stripped 2 bases from V and 3 bases from J, with 16 bases between. Germline V gives CDR1 SGDLS, CDR2 YYNGEE. This CDR3 comprises 16 residues. The CDR3 is CASSVQPSVGTDTQYF. The CDR3 coding sequence is TGTGCCAGCAGCGTCCAACCTAGCGTTGGGACAGATACGCAGTATTTT.